Here is one TCR beta chain with its context. Its antigen is unknown. One junction end does not reproduce the germline sequence, and a read error may be involved. The data were obtained in a study of tumor-infiltrating lymphocytes in primary liver carcinoma. Across the study: Samples had roughly 3.65 to 7.5 million productive TCRbeta reads, comparable between tissue types. Study conclusions and caveats: Tumor-adjacent and tumor-blood pairs overlapped less than tumor region pairs did.

A constant-region primer served to make TCR beta cDNA from about 0.45 ug total RNA. Construction of TCR beta libraries relied on three successive nested multiplex PCR rounds employing slightly modified ARM-PCR. The opening two PCR rounds, ten to eleven cycles each, paired TRBV1-TRBV30 forward primers with a C-beta reverse primer. One entry per CDR3 protein results from TCRdb running MiXCR on the multiplex PCR reads. The data contain 80,000 or so distinct CDR3 sequences, approximately 69% of them seen just once; the ten biggest clones take up around 24%. Germline V gene data show CDR1 as SQVTM and CDR2 as ANQGSEA. The CDR3 covers 15 residues. The roughly 18-32 mg bulk tissue piece was not sorted before simultaneous RNA and DNA extraction.

V is TRBV29-1 and J is TRBJ2-1, with 8 nucleotides matching TRBD2. Sequenced input: tumor-adjacent normal liver tissue. The clonotype comes from a man in his forties with primary liver carcinoma and hepatitis B virus infection. The CDR3 protein is CCVGLAGGFYNEQFF. The CDR3 nucleotides are TGCTGCGTTGGACTAGCTGGAGGGTTCTACAATGAGCAGTTCTTC.